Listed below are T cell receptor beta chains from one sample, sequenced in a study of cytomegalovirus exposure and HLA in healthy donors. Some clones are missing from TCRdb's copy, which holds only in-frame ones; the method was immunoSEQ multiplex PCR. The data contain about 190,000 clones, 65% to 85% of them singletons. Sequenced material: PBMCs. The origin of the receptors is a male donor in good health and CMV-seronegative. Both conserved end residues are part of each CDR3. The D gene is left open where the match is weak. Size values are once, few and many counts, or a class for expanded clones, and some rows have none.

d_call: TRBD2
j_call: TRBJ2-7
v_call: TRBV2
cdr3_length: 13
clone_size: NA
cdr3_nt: TGTGCCAGCAAAGTCGAGGGAGGGAGCGAGCAGTACTTC
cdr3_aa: CASKVEGGSEQYF

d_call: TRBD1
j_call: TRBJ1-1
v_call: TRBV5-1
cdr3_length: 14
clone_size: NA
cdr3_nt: TGCGCCAGCAGCCGGGGGGGACAGGGCACTGAAGCTTTCTTT
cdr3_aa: CASSRGGQGTEAFF

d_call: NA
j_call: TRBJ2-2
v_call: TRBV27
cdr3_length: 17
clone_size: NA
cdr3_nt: TGTGCCAGCAGTTTTATCGTTGGGACTGAGTACACCGGGGAGCTGTTTTTT
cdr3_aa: CASSFIVGTEYTGELFF

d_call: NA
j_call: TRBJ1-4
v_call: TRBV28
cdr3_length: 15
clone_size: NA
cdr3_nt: TGTGCCAGCAGTATCTCCTGGGGCTTTAATGAAAAACTGTTTTTT
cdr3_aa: CASSISWGFNEKLFF

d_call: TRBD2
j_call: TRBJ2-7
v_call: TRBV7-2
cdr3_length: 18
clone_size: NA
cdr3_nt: TGTGCCAGCAGCTTAGTCGTCTTGGCGGGGGGCCGATCCTACGAGCAGTACTTC
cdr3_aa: CASSLVVLAGGRSYEQYF

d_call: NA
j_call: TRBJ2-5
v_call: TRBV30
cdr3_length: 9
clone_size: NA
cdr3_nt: TGTGCTAGAGGGGAGACCCAGTACTTC
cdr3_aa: CARGETQYF

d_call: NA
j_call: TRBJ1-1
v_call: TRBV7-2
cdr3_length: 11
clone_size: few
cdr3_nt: TGTGCCAGCAGCCTAAGGGGTGAAGCTTTCTTT
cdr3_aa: CASSLRGEAFF

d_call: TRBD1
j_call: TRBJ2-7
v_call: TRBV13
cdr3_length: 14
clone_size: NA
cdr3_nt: TGTGCCAGCAGCACCCGGACAGGGATCTACGAGCAGTACTTC
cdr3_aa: CASSTRTGIYEQYF

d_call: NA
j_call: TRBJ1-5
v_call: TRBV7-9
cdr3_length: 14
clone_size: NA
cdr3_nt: TGTGCCAGCAGCTTCTCTGGCCTCAATCAGCCCCAGCATTTT
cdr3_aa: CASSFSGLNQPQHF

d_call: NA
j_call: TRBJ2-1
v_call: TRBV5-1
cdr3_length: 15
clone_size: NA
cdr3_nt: TGCGCCAGCAGCTGGGGAACAGGGAGTTATGCTGAGCAGTTCTTC
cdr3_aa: CASSWGTGSYAEQFF

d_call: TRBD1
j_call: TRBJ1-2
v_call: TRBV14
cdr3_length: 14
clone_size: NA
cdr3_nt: TGTGCCAGCAGCCAGAGGGACAGCTTGGTTGGCTACACCTTC
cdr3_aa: CASSQRDSLVGYTF

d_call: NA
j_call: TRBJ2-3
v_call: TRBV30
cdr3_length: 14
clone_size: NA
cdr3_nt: TGTGCCTGGAGTGTTGGACACCTCACAGATACGCAGTATTTT
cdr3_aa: CAWSVGHLTDTQYF

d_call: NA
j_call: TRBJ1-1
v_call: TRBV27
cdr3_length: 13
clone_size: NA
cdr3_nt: TGTGCCAGCAAACGACAGATGAACACTGAAGCTTTCTTT
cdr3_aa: CASKRQMNTEAFF

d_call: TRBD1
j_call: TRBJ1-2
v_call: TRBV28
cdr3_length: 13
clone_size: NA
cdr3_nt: TGTGCCACTTCGACAGGGCCGCAAGTCGGCTACACCTTC
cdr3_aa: CATSTGPQVGYTF

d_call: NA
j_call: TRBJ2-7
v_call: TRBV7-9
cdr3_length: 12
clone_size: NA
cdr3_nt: TGTGCCAGCAGCTCCCAGGGATACGAGCAGTACTTC
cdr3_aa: CASSSQGYEQYF

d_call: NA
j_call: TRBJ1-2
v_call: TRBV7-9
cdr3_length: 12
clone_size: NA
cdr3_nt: TGTGCCAGCAGCCAACTAGCCTATGGCTACACCTTC
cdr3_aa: CASSQLAYGYTF

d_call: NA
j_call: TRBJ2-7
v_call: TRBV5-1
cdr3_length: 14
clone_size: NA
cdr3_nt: TGCGCCAGCAGCTTGGAAATGGCGACTCGGGAGCAGTACTTC
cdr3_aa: CASSLEMATREQYF

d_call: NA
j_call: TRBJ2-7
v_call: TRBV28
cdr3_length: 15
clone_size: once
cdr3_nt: TGTGCCAGCAGTTTCCCCGCAGCGGTCACCTACGAGCAGTACTTC
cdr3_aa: CASSFPAAVTYEQYF

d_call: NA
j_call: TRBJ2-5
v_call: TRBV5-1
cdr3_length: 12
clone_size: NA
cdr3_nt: TGCGCCAGCAGCTTCAGGGGTGAGACCCAGTACTTC
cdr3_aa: CASSFRGETQYF

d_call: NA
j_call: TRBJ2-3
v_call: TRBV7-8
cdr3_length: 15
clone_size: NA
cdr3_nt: TGTGCCAGCAGCTCCCGGGAAACAAACACAGATACGCAGTATTTT
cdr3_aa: CASSSRETNTDTQYF

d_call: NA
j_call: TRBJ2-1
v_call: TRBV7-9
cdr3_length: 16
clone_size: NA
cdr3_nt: TGTGCCAGCAGCTTACCTGCCAGGGGAGGGGCCAATGAGCAGTTCTTC
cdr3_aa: CASSLPARGGANEQFF

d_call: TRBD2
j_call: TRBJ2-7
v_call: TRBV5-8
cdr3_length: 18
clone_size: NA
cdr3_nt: TGTGCCAGCAGCTTGGTCAAACTAGCGGGGCCCACCTCCTACGAGCAGTACTTC
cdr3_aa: CASSLVKLAGPTSYEQYF

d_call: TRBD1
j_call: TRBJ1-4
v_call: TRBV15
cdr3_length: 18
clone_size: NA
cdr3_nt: TGTGCCACCAGCCCTGCCCGAGCAGGGGGCGCATCTAATGAAAAACTGTTTTTT
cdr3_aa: CATSPARAGGASNEKLFF

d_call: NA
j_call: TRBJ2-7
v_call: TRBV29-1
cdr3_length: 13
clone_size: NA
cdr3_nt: TGCAGCGTTCTGCAGGCCGGGGGTTACGAGCAGTACTTC
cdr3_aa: CSVLQAGGYEQYF

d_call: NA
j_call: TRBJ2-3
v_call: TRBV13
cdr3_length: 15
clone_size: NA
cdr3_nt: TGTGCCAGCAGGGGAGCGGTTTCAGGAGTAGATACGCAGTATTTT
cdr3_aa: CASRGAVSGVDTQYF

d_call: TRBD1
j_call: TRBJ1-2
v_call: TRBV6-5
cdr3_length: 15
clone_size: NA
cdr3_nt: TGCGCCAGCAGTTACGCCGCAGGGGGCGTGCCTGGCTACACCTTC
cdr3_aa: CASSYAAGGVPGYTF

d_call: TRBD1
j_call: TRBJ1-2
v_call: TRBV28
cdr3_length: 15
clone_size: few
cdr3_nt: TGTGCCAGCCCCCGACAGGGGGCGAGAGACTATGGCTACACCTTC
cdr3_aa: CASPRQGARDYGYTF

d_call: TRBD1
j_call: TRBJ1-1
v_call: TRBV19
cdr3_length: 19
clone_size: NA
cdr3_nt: TGTGCCAGTAGGCCCGGGACAGGGGGCAGTGCCCCTGGTTTTTCTGAAGCTTTCTTT
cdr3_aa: CASRPGTGGSAPGFSEAFF

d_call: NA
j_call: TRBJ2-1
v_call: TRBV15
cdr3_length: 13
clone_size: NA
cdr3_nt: TGTGCCACCAGCATTGGGGGGTACAATGAGCAGTTCTTC
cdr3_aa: CATSIGGYNEQFF

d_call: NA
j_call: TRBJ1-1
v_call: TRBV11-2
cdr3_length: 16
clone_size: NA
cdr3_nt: TGTGCCAGCAGCCCACGGGTTAGGGGCGTGGACACTGAAGCTTTCTTT
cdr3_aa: CASSPRVRGVDTEAFF